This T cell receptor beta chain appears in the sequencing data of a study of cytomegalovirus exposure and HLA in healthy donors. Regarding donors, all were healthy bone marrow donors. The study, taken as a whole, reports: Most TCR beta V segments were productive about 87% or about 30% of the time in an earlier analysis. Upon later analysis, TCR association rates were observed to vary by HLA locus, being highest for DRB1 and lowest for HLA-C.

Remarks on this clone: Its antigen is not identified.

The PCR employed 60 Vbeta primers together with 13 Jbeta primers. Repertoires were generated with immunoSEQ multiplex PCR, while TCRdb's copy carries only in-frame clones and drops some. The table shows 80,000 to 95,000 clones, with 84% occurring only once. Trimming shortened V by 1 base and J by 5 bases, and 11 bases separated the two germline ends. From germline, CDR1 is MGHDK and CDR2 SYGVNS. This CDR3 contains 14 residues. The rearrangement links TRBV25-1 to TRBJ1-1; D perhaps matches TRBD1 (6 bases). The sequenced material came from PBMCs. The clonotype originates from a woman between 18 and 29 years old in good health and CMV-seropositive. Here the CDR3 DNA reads TGTGCCAGCAGTGAATGGGTCACAGGGACTGAAGCTTTCTTT. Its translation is CASSEWVTGTEAFF.